Sequencing of this T cell receptor beta chain was carried out in a study of cytomegalovirus exposure and HLA in healthy donors. The protocol was immunoSEQ multiplex PCR, while the TCRdb copy is restricted to in-frame clones and leaves out a portion. Among about 190,000 clones listed, 65% to 85% were seen once. The germline V gene has CDR1 LGHNA and CDR2 YSLEER. Deletions cut 1 base from V and 0 bases from J, with 10 bases between. CDR3 size: 17 residues. The sequence was collected from a young woman in good health and CMV-seropositive. V and J are TRBV4-3 and TRBJ2-6; a weak D match, TRBD1 (5 bases). Sequencing was done on a sample of PBMCs. Here the CDR3 DNA reads TGCGCCAGCAGCCAAGTTGACAGCCGCTCTGGGGCCAACGTCCTGACTTTC. Residues: CASSQVDSRSGANVLTF.